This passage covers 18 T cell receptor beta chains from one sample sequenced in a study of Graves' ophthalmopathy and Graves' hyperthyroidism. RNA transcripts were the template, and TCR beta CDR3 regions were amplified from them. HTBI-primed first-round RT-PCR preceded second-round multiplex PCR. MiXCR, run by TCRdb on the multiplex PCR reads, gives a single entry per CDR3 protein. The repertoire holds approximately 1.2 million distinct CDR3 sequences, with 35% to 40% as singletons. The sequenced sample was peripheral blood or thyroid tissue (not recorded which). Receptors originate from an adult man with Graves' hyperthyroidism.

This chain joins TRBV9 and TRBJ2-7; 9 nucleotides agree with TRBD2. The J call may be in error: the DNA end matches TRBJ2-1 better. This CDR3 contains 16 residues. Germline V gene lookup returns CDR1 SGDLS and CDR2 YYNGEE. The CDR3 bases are TGTGCCAGCAGCGGAATGACTAGCGGAACCTACAATGAGCAGTTCTTC. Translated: CASSGMTSGTYNEQFF.

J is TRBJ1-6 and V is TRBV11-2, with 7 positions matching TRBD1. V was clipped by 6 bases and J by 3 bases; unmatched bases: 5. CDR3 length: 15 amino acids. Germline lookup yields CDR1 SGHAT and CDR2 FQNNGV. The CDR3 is CASRRGDSYNSPLHF. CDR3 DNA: TGTGCCAGCAGACGCGGGGACAGCTATAATTCACCCCTCCACTTT.

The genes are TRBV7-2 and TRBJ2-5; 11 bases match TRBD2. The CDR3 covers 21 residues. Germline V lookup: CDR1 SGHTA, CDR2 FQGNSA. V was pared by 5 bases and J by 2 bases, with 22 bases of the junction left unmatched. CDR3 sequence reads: CASSLPGLAGGPLAFQETQYF. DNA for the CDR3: TGTGCCAGCAGCCTCCCTGGGCTAGCGGGAGGTCCCCTAGCGTTTCAAGAGACCCAGTACTTC.

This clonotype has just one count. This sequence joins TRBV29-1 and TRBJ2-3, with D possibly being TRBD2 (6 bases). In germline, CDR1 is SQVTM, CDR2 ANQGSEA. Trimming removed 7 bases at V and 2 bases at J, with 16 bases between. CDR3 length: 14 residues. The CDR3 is CSGSGSGYTDTQYF. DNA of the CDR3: TGCAGCGGTTCAGGTAGCGGATACACAGATACGCAGTATTTT.

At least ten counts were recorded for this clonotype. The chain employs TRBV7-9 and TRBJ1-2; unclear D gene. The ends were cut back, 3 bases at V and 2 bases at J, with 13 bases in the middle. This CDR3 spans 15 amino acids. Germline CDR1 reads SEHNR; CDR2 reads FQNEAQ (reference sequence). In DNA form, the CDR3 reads TGTGCCAGCAGCTTGGGTCACATTGTAAACTATGGCTACACCTTC. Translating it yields CASSLGHIVNYGYTF.

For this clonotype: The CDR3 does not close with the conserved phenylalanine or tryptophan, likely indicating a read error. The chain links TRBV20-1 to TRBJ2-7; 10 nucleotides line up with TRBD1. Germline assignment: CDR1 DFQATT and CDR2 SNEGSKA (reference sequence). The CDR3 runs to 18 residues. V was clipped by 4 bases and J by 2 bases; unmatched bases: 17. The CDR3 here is CSATPRRGQGRGAYEQYL. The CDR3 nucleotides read TGCAGTGCTACCCCCCGACGGGGACAGGGGCGCGGGGCCTACGAGCAGTACCTC.

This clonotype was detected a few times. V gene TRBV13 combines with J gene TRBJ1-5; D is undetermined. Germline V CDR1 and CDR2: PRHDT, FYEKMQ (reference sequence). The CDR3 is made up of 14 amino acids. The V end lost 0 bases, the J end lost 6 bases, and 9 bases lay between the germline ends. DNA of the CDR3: TGTGCCAGCAGCTTAGGCGTAGAGGGTCAGCCCCAGCATTTT. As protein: CASSLGVEGQPQHF. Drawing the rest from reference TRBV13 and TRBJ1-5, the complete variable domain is AAGVIQSPRHLIKEKRETATLKCYPIPRHDTVYWYQQGPGQDPQFLISFYEKMQSDKGSIPDRFSAQQFSDYHSELNMSSLELGDSALYFCASSLGVEGQPQHFGDGTRLSIL.

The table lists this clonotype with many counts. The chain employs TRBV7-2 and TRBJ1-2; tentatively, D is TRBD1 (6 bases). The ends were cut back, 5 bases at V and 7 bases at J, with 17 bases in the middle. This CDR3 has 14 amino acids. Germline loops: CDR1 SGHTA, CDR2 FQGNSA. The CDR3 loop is CASSPVGGGSGYTF. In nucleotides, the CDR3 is TGTGCCAGCAGCCCGGTCGGTGGGGGCTCTGGCTACACCTTC.

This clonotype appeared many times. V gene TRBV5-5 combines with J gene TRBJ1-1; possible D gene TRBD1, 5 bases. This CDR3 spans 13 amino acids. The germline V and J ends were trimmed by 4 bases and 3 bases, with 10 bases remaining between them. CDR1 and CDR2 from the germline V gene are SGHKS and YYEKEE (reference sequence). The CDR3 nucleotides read TGTGCCAGCAGCCATCGGGGCTACACTGAAGCTTTCTTT. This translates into CASSHRGYTEAFF. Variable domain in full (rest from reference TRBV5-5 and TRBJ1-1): DAGVTQSPTHLIKTRGQQVTLRCSPISGHKSVSWYQQVLGQGPQFIFQYYEKEERGRGNFPDRFSARQFPNYSSELNVNALLLGDSALYLCASSHRGYTEAFFGQGTRLTVV.

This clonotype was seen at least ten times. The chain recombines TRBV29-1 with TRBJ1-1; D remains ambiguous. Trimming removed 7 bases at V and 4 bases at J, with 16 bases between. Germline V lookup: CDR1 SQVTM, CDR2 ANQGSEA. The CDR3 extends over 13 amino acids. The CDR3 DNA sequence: TGCAGCGCCCATCACGGCAGATCCACTGAAGCTTTCTTT. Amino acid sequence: CSAHHGRSTEAFF.

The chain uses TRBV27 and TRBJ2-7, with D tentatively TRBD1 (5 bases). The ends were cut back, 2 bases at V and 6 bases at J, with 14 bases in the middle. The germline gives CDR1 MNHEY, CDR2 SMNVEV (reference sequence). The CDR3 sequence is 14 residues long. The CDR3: CASSLRQGLFEQYF. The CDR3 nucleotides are TGTGCCAGCAGTTTAAGGCAGGGCCTCTTCGAGCAGTACTTC.

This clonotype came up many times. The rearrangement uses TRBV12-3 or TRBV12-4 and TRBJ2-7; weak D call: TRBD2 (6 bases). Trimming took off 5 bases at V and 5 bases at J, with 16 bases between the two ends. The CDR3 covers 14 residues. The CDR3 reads CASSRLGGDNEQYF. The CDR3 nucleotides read TGTGCCAGCAGTAGACTAGGTGGGGATAACGAGCAGTACTTC.

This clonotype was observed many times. The CDR3, as DNA: TGTGCCAGCAGCCTGGTGGCAGGCACGGAGACCCAGTACTTC. Translation gives CASSLVAGTETQYF. This chain links TRBV14 with TRBJ2-5, with unresolved D. The germline V gene has CDR1 SGHDN and CDR2 FVKESK. Between the trimmed V and J ends, which lost 4 bases and 5 bases, there was a span of 14 bases. The CDR3 extends over 14 amino acids. The full variable domain, its missing parts supplied by reference TRBV14 and TRBJ2-5, is EAGVTQFPSHSVIEKGQTVTLRCDPISGHDNLYWYRRVMGKEIKFLLHFVKESKQDESGMPNNRFLAERTGGTYSTLKVQPAELEDSGVYFCASSLVAGTETQYFGPGTRLLVL.

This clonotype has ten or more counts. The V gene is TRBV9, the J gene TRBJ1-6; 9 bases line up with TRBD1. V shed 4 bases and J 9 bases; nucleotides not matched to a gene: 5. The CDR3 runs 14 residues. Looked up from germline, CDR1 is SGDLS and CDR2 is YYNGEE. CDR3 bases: TGTGCCAGCAGCTCAGACAGGGGGTTTTCACCCCTCCACTTT. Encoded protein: CASSSDRGFSPLHF.

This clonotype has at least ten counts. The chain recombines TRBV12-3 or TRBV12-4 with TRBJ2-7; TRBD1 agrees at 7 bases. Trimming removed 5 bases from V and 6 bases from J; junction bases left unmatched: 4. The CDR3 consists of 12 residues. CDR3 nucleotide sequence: TGTGCCAGCAGTACACAGGGGCGCGAGCAGTACTTC. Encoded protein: CASSTQGREQYF.

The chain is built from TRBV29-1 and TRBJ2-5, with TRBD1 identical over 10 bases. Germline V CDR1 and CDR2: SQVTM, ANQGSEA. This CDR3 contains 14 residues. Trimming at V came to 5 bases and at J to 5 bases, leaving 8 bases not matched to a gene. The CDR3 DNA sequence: TGCAGCGTTCTAGGACAGGGGGAGTCGGAGACCCAGTACTTC. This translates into CSVLGQGESETQYF.

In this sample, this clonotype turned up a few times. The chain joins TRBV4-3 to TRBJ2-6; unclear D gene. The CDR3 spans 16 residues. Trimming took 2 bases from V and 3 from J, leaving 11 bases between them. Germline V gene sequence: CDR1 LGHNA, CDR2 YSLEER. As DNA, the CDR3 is TGCGCCAGCAGCCAAAGGTCTCCCGGTGGGGCCAACGTCCTGACTTTC. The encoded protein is CASSQRSPGGANVLTF.

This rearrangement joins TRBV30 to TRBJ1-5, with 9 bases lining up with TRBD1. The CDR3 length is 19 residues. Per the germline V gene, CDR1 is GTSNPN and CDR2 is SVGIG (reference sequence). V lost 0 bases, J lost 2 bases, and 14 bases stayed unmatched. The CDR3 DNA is TGTGCCTGGAGTGTAGTTAACAGGGGGCTCTCTATCGGCAATCAGCCCCAGCATTTT. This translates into CAWSVVNRGLSIGNQPQHF.